Given below is one T cell receptor beta chain in context. No antigen is known for it. This specimen includes other DNA sequences encoding the same CDR3. This sample is drawn from a study of T cell responses to AZD1222 COVID-19 vaccine. Turning to the study itself: Second-dose recipients at about 4 or about 12 weeks were treated as one pooled group. Whole-study results and caveats: In all cases, repertoires were sampled only after the peak T cell response. White British donors predominated, females outnumbered males, and clonal diversity was possibly underestimated.

Sequenced by immunoSEQ multiplex PCR; TCRdb stores in-frame clones only, minus some. This table holds over 100,000 clones, about four fifths found once. The CDR3 has 14 residues. J gave up 0 bases and V 3 bases, and 1 base lay outside the gene matches. Looked up from germline, CDR1 is SGHTA and CDR2 is FQGNSA. The TCR was taken from an adult in good health. This sample comprised peripheral blood, obtained on day 0 of AZD1222 vaccination. The chain employs TRBV7-2 and TRBJ1-1, with TRBD1 matching over 7 bases. The CDR3 coding sequence is TGTGCCAGCAGCTTCGGGACAGTGAACACTGAAGCTTTCTTT. Protein product: CASSFGTVNTEAFF.